The 19 T cell receptor beta chains given below trace back to one sample, sequenced in a study of radiotherapy plus CTLA-4 blockade in lung cancer. Libraries were prepared by immunoSEQ multiplex PCR; TCRdb keeps only in-frame clonotypes and omits some of them. The sample gives 50,000 to 70,000 clones, about three quarters of which show up once; around 3.7% is in the top ten. Sequencing used peripheral blood, obtained from a patient treated with radiotherapy plus ipilimumab. Receptors were obtained from a human donor with non-small cell lung cancer who had a partial response to radiotherapy plus ipilimumab.

V usage is TRBV19 and J usage is TRBJ1-6, with D perhaps matching TRBD1 (6 bases). V lost 2 bases and J lost 5, with 10 bases in between. CDR1 is LNHDA, CDR2 SQIVND, per germline (reference sequence). CDR3 size: 15 residues. This CDR3 is CASSIFGQNNSPLHF. The CDR3 nucleotides read TGTGCCAGTAGTATATTCGGACAGAATAATTCACCCCTCCACTTT.

V usage is TRBV28 and J usage is TRBJ2-7; 10 bases are shared with TRBD1. After removal of 1 base from V and 6 bases from J, the junction contained 12 bases not matched to a gene. The germline V gene has CDR1 MDHEN and CDR2 SYDVKM. This CDR3 spans 17 amino acids. The CDR3, as DNA: TGTGCCAGCAGTTTATTCCTCTTGGACAGGGGGTACGGCGAGCAGTACTTC. This translates into CASSLFLLDRGYGEQYF.

The V call is TRBV5-1, the J call TRBJ2-7, with 9 bases matching TRBD1. The V gene end was trimmed by 4 bases and the J gene end by 4 bases; junction bases not matched to a gene: 18. CDR1 and CDR2 from the germline V gene are SGHRS and YFSETQ. CDR3 length equals 18 residues. CDR3 loop: CASSLLGLGQGRWYEQYF. CDR3 nucleotide sequence: TGCGCCAGCAGCCTTTTAGGGTTGGGACAGGGCCGATGGTACGAGCAGTACTTC.

This chain joins TRBV6-6 and TRBJ2-5; D unclear. V was pared by 5 bases and J by 2 bases, with 18 bases between. The CDR3 sequence is 16 residues long. Germline V lookup: CDR1 MNHNY, CDR2 SVGAGI (reference sequence). Here the CDR3 reads CASSPTALITQETQYF. The CDR3 DNA follows: TGTGCCAGCAGTCCTACAGCACTTATTACTCAAGAGACCCAGTACTTC.

This chain uses TRBV18 with TRBJ1-2; 7 positions match TRBD1. This CDR3 contains 19 residues. V gave up 4 bases and J gave up 0 bases; unmatched junction bases: 17. CDR1 KGHSH and CDR2 LQKENI come from the germline V gene. CDR3 nucleotides: TGTGCCAGCTCACTCATCTCAGGGGGAACACCCGCGACTAACTATGGCTACACCTTC. Its translation: CASSLISGGTPATNYGYTF.

The chain is built from TRBV5-4 and TRBJ2-3, with D tentatively TRBD1 (5 bases). The CDR3 is made up of 15 amino acids. Trimming removed 0 bases from V and 6 bases from J, with 14 bases in between. The germline CDR1 and CDR2 sequences are SGHNT and YYREEE (reference sequence). CDR3 in amino acids: CASSLDQGLTDTQYF. Here the CDR3 DNA reads TGTGCCAGCAGCTTGGACCAGGGCCTCACGGATACGCAGTATTTT.

The rearrangement links TRBV5-1 to TRBJ2-4; 10 nucleotides agree with TRBD1. Germline CDR1 and CDR2: SGHRS and YFSETQ. This CDR3 has 18 amino acids. J lost 0 bases, V lost 1 base, and 7 bases had no gene match. In nucleotides, the CDR3 is TGCGCCAGCAGCTTGAGGACAGGGGGAGACCAAGCCAAAAACATTCAGTACTTC. Translation: CASSLRTGGDQAKNIQYF.

This clone showed up just a few times. The rearrangement uses TRBV11-2 and TRBJ2-7; tentatively, D is TRBD1 (5 bases). V was pared by 1 base and J by 3 bases, with 7 bases between. The CDR3 loop spans 13 amino acids. Germline V gene data show CDR1 as SGHAT and CDR2 as FQNNGV. The CDR3 here is CASSLGQNYEQYF. DNA for the CDR3: TGTGCCAGCAGCTTAGGACAGAACTACGAGCAGTACTTC. Full variable domain (missing parts from reference TRBV11-2 and TRBJ2-7): EAGVAQSPRYKIIEKRQSVAFWCNPISGHATLYWYQQILGQGPKLLIQFQNNGVVDDSQLPKDRFSAERLKGVDSTLKIQPAKLEDSAVYLCASSLGQNYEQYFGPGTRLTVT.

The CDR3 sequence: CSVATSDSYEQYF. In DNA, the CDR3 is TGCAGCGTTGCGACTAGCGACTCCTACGAGCAGTACTTC. The V call is TRBV29-1, the J call TRBJ2-7; 8 bases are a match to TRBD2. V gave up 4 bases and J gave up 0 bases; unmatched junction bases: 2. Germline CDR1 SQVTM, CDR2 ANQGSEA. The CDR3 is 13 residues long.

The chain recombines TRBV9 with TRBJ2-7, with 8 bases that match TRBD2. This CDR3 has 13 residues. V was clipped by 4 bases and J by 4 bases; unmatched bases: 4. Germline CDR1 reads SGDLS; CDR2 reads YYNGEE. The CDR3: CASSPRGGYEQYF. The CDR3 coding sequence is TGTGCCAGCAGCCCTCGGGGGGGTTACGAGCAGTACTTC.

The rearrangement links TRBV10-3 to TRBJ2-1; 8 bases are a match to TRBD1. The V segment lost 5 bases and the J segment 2 bases; nucleotides outside the gene matches: 5. The germline V gene encodes CDR1 ENHRY and CDR2 SYGVKD. This CDR3 is 15 amino acids long. In DNA, the CDR3 is TGTGCCATCAGTCAGGGGGCGGAAACCTACAATGAGCAGTTCTTC. This translates into CAISQGAETYNEQFF.

V gene TRBV30 combines with J gene TRBJ1-2; possibly TRBD1 for D (6 bases). The CDR3 runs to 12 residues. In germline, CDR1 is GTSNPN, CDR2 SVGIG (reference sequence). V lost 5 bases and J lost 7, with 14 bases in between. The CDR3 loop reads CAWGAGVAGYTF. The CDR3 DNA reads as TGTGCCTGGGGGGCAGGGGTTGCTGGCTACACCTTC.

The chain couples TRBV6-5 to TRBJ2-7, with 11 bases matching TRBD1. The germline CDR1 and CDR2 sequences are MNHEY and SVGAGI. V lost 5 bases to trimming and J lost 9 bases; unmatched junction nucleotides: 9. CDR3 length equals 14 residues. CDR3 DNA: TGTGCCAGCAGTCCCCGGGACAGGGGGGGATGGCAGTACTTC. Encoded protein: CASSPRDRGGWQYF.

The V gene is TRBV19, the J gene TRBJ1-1; possible D gene TRBD1, 6 bases. The germline V and J ends were trimmed by 7 bases and 4 bases, with 19 bases remaining between them. The CDR3 has 15 amino acids. Germline V gives CDR1 LNHDA, CDR2 SQIVND (reference sequence). CDR3 nucleotides: TGTGCCAGTAACAGGGCCAGGAGCGCCGCCACTGAAGCTTTCTTT. Amino acids: CASNRARSAATEAFF.

The V gene is TRBV5-5, the J gene TRBJ2-7; D may be TRBD2 (6 bases). Between the trimmed V and J ends, which lost 0 bases and 1 base, there was a span of 8 bases. Germline CDR1 reads SGHKS; CDR2 reads YYEKEE (reference sequence). This CDR3 is built from 14 residues. DNA for the CDR3: TGTGCCAGCAGCTTGGAGGCGGGATCCTACGAGCAGTACTTC. Amino acids: CASSLEAGSYEQYF.

For the CDR3, the DNA is TGTGCCAGCAGCGTAGACAGGGGGCGGTACGAGCAGTACTTC. This translates into CASSVDRGRYEQYF. The chain has TRBV9 and TRBJ2-7, with 9 bases fitting TRBD1. The CDR3 contains 14 residues. Trimming cost V 0 bases and J 4 bases; bases outside gene matches: 2. Germline CDR1 reads SGDLS; CDR2 reads YYNGEE.

The CDR3 DNA follows: TGTGCCAGCAGCTTGGCGGGACAGGGGATCAATCAGCCCCAGCATTTT. Protein sequence: CASSLAGQGINQPQHF. V and J are TRBV5-5 and TRBJ1-5; TRBD1 aligns across 10 bases. Germline V lookup: CDR1 SGHKS, CDR2 YYEKEE (reference sequence). V shed 0 bases, J shed 3 bases, and the junction held 3 bases outside the gene matches. This CDR3 has 16 residues.

The chain joins TRBV6-5 to TRBJ1-4; D is undetermined. V dropped 2 bases and J dropped 0 bases, with 4 bases sitting between them. Germline loops: CDR1 MNHEY, CDR2 SVGAGI. This CDR3 spans 14 amino acids. The CDR3 DNA reads as TGTGCCAGCAGTTACGGAGCAACTAATGAAAAACTGTTTTTT. Amino acid sequence: CASSYGATNEKLFF.

This rearrangement joins TRBV6-5 to TRBJ2-1, with 7 bases lining up with TRBD1. The CDR3 is made up of 15 amino acids. The germline V gene has CDR1 MNHEY and CDR2 SVGAGI. The trim removed 2 bases at V and 3 bases at J, leaving 4 bases unmatched. The CDR3 bases are TGTGCCAGCAGTTACACACGGGACAGCTACAATGAGCAGTTCTTC. Translation: CASSYTRDSYNEQFF.